The 18 T cell receptor beta chains below were found in one sample sequenced in a study of read filtering for tumor transcriptome and immune sequencing. Molecular barcoded adaptors covering alpha/delta and beta/gamma chains were used on 400 to 450 ng RNA. TCRdb used MiXCR to reprocess the reads, holding one entry per CDR3 protein. Of 35,000 to 50,000 distinct CDR3 sequences listed, 13% to 15% are singletons. The specimen sequenced was a population of CD138-negative cells sorted from bone marrow. These receptors originate from a donor aged 40 or older with multiple myeloma.

This clonotype was seen only once. This may stem from a read error, because a much larger clone lies one nucleotide away. The chain uses TRBV5-1 and TRBJ1-1; possible D gene TRBD1, 6 bases. CDR1 is SGHRS and CDR2 is YFSETQ in the germline V gene. The CDR3 totals 12 residues. The CDR3 spells CASSLDSLEALF. CDR3 nucleotides: TGCGCCAGCAGCCTGGACAGTCTTGAAGCTCTCTTT.

Details on this clonotype: One end of the junction is discordant with germline, which a read error may explain. The chain joins TRBV11-1 to TRBJ2-1, with D unclear. Per the germline V gene, CDR1 is SGHAT and CDR2 is FQDESV (reference sequence). The length of the CDR3 is 14 residues. DNA of the CDR3: TGTGCCAGCAGCTTAGCAGAGGTGCTGAATGAGCAGTTTTTC. Encoded protein: CASSLAEVLNEQFF.

This clonotype appeared a few times. The chain employs TRBV12-3 or TRBV12-4 and TRBJ1-5; possibly TRBD1 for D (6 bases). The CDR3 is made up of 15 amino acids. The germline V and J ends were trimmed by 6 bases and 3 bases, with 15 bases remaining between them. CDR3 loop: CASSLGGRDNQPQHF. The CDR3 nucleotides are TGTGCCAGCAGCCTGGGGGGGCGGGACAATCAGCCCCAGCATTTT.

The chain links TRBV5-6 to TRBJ1-1; D is undetermined. CDR1 is SGHDT and CDR2 is YYEEEE in the germline V gene. The CDR3 extends over 14 amino acids. Trimming pared 0 bases from V and 7 bases from J, leaving 13 bases between. This CDR3 is CASSLVGAEFEAFF. The CDR3 DNA reads as TGTGCCAGCAGCTTGGTTGGCGCAGAGTTTGAAGCTTTCTTT.

This clonotype was picked up many times. The V gene is TRBV11-2, the J gene TRBJ1-5, with 7 bases matching TRBD1. This CDR3 has 15 amino acids. Germline CDR1 and CDR2: SGHAT and FQNNGV. V was clipped by 1 base and J by 4 bases; unmatched bases: 4. The chain's CDR3 is CASSLVTGPNQPQHF. For the CDR3, the DNA is TGTGCCAGCAGCTTAGTGACAGGGCCAAATCAGCCCCAGCATTTT.

In DNA, the CDR3 is TGTGCCAGCAGTGAATCCCGCGGAGCTTTCTTT. Its translation is CASSESRGAFF. The rearrangement joins TRBV25-1 to TRBJ1-1; D is uncertain. V lost 1 base, J lost 10 bases, and 7 bases lay in between. The CDR3 sequence is 11 residues long. Germline assignment: CDR1 MGHDK and CDR2 SYGVNS.

J is TRBJ2-4 and V is TRBV4-1, with D perhaps matching TRBD1 (6 bases). V was shortened by 5 bases and J by 0 bases, with 11 bases between the two germline ends. The CDR3 totals 15 residues. Germline values: CDR1 MGHRA, CDR2 YSYEKL. DNA of the CDR3: TGCGCCAGCAGCTCAACAGGGCTAGCCAAAAACATTCAGTACTTC. Its translation is CASSSTGLAKNIQYF.

This clonotype was detected many times. The chain recombines TRBV29-1 with TRBJ2-3; no reliable D call. The V end was cut by 4 bases, the J end by 5 bases, with 10 bases between. The CDR3 runs 12 residues. The V gene's germline CDR1 is SQVTM and CDR2 ANQGSEA. The DNA for the CDR3 is TGCAGCGTTGTGCAGGCTGGAGATACGCAGTATTTT. It codes for CSVVQAGDTQYF.

This clonotype showed up many times. The chain uses TRBV10-3 and TRBJ2-4; 8 bases line up with TRBD1. With V trimmed by 4 bases and J by 5 bases, 4 bases remained unmatched. The CDR3 runs 14 residues. Germline assignment: CDR1 ENHRY and CDR2 SYGVKD. CDR3 region: CAISAGGAENIQYF. CDR3 nucleotides: TGTGCCATCAGTGCAGGGGGCGCGGAAAACATTCAGTACTTC.

About this clonotype itself: This may be a read error, as it is one base from a much larger clone. The V gene is TRBV15, the J gene TRBJ2-5, with 7 positions matching TRBD1. This CDR3 is built from 14 residues. CDR1 is LNHNV and CDR2 is YYDKDF in the germline V gene (reference sequence). J was trimmed by 4 bases and V by 6 bases; bases with no gene match: 8. The CDR3: CATSLRGTAETQYF. The CDR3 DNA reads as TGTGCCACCAGTCTAAGAGGGACAGCAGAGACCCAGTACTTC.

This clonotype was found a few times. The V and J genes are TRBV20-1 and TRBJ2-2; D is unclear. From germline, CDR1 is DFQATT and CDR2 SNEGSKA (reference sequence). This CDR3 spans 15 amino acids. Between the trimmed V and J ends, which lost 0 bases and 6 bases, there was a span of 14 bases. The CDR3 loop is CSARDSFLRSGELFF. CDR3 sequence (DNA): TGCAGTGCTAGAGATTCTTTTCTGAGGTCCGGGGAGCTGTTTTTT.

This clonotype was observed a single time. A read error is likely, as this CDR3 ends without the conserved phenylalanine or tryptophan. V and J are TRBV20-1 and TRBJ1-2; D not certain. The CDR3 sequence is 14 residues long. Germline values: CDR1 DFQATT, CDR2 SNEGSKA (reference sequence). The CDR3: CSAPSPTDNHGYTL. CDR3 sequence (DNA): TGCAGTGCTCCCTCCCCCACGGATAACCATGGCTACACCCTC.

By its share, this clonotype is medium-sized. The rearrangement joins TRBV4-1 to TRBJ2-1; D could derive from TRBD1 or TRBD2 (5 bases each). The CDR3 covers 20 residues. Germline V gives CDR1 MGHRA, CDR2 YSYEKL. Trimming left V 0 bases short and J 8 bases short, with 29 bases between. CDR3 amino acids: CASSQEATAPGGIYFDEQFF. In DNA form, the CDR3 reads TGCGCCAGCAGCCAAGAAGCAACCGCCCCTGGGGGAATCTATTTCGATGAGCAGTTCTTC.

This clonotype was counted many times. V usage is TRBV11-2 and J usage is TRBJ1-2; 8 positions agree with TRBD1. After removal of 4 bases from V and 5 bases from J, the junction contained 9 bases not matched to a gene. From germline, CDR1 is SGHAT and CDR2 FQNNGV. CDR3 length: 15 residues. DNA of the CDR3: TGTGCCAGCAGCTCTCGGACAGGGATGCGGTATGGCTACACCTTC. This encodes CASSSRTGMRYGYTF.

A few counts support this clonotype. V and J are TRBV7-2 and TRBJ2-5, with unresolved D. The CDR3 spans 12 residues. V lost 5 bases and J lost 7, with 11 bases in between. The germline CDR1 and CDR2 sequences are SGHTA and FQGNSA. The CDR3 reads CASSRIRGTQYF. The CDR3 coding sequence is TGTGCCAGCAGCCGGATTCGTGGGACCCAGTACTTC.

For this clonotype: Because it lacks the conserved phenylalanine or tryptophan at the end, this CDR3 is likely a read error. The limits of the CDR3 on the DNA are not certain, so only TCRdb's listed CDR3 is given. The rearrangement links TRBV19 to TRBJ2-3; the table assigns TRBD1, which was not confirmed against the DNA. Germline CDR1 reads LNHDA; CDR2 reads SQIVND (reference sequence). The CDR3 length equals 15 residues, ends included. CDR3 loop: CATKRGHASTDTQYS.

This clonotype showed up many times. J is TRBJ1-5 and V is TRBV6-5; TRBD1 might be the D (5 bases). The V gene's germline CDR1 is MNHEY and CDR2 SVGAGI. With 2 bases removed from V and 10 bases from J, the gap between germline ends came to 12 bases. CDR3 length equals 13 residues. The CDR3 nucleotides are TGTGCCAGCAGTTACACCTTCGGGGGACCCCAGCATTTT. Translation gives CASSYTFGGPQHF.

This clonotype was counted many times. This sequence joins TRBV5-1 and TRBJ1-1; 8 positions agree with TRBD1. This CDR3 spans 16 amino acids. V was pared by 0 bases and J by 8 bases, with 12 bases of the junction left unmatched. Germline V gives CDR1 SGHRS, CDR2 YFSETQ. The CDR3 here is CASSLAPTGVVREAFF. Here the CDR3 DNA reads TGCGCCAGCAGCTTGGCCCCGACAGGGGTCGTACGGGAAGCTTTCTTT.